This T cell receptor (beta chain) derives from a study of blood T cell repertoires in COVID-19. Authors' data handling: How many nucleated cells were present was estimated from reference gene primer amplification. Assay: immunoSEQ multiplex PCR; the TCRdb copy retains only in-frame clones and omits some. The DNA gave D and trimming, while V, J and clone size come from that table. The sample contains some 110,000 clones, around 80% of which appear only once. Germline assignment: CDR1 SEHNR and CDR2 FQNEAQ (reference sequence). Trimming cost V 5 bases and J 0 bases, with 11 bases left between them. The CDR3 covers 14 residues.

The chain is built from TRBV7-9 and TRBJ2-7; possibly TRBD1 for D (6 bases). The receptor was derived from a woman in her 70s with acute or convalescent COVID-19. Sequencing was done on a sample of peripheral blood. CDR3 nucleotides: TGTGCCAGCAGCCGTAGGGGGACCTCCTACGAGCAGTACTTC. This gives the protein CASSRRGTSYEQYF.